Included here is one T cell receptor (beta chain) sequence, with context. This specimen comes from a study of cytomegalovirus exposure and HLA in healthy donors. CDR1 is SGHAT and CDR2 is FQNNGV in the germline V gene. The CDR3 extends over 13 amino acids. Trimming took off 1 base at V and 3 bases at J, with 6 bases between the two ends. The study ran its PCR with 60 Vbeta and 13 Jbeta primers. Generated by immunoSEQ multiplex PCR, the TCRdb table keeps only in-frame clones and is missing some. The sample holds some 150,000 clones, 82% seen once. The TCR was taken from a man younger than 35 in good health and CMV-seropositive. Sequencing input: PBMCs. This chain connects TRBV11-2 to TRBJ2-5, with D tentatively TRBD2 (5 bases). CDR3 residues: CASSLATKETQYF. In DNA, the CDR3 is TGTGCCAGCAGCTTAGCGACTAAAGAGACCCAGTACTTC.